This T cell receptor (beta chain) emerged from a study of T cells in localized non-small cell lung cancer. CDR1 LNHDA and CDR2 SQIVND come from the germline V gene (reference sequence). This CDR3 spans 13 amino acids. The V gene lost 0 bases and the J gene lost 0 bases, with 2 bases spanning the gap. Assay: immunoSEQ multiplex PCR; the TCRdb copy retains only in-frame clones and omits some. The sample contains approximately 31,000 clones, approximately 88% of which appear only once. The material was peripheral blood, obtained before any cancer treatment. V is TRBV19 and J is TRBJ1-1; D uncertain. The sequence was obtained from an older female donor with stage I lung adenocarcinoma. This CDR3 reads CASSIDLNTEAFF. For the CDR3, the DNA is TGTGCCAGTAGTATAGACCTGAACACTGAAGCTTTCTTT. The whole variable domain, remainder taken from reference TRBV19 and TRBJ1-1, is DGGITQSPKYLFRKEGQNVTLSCEQNLNHDAMYWYRQDPGQGLRLIYYSQIVNDFQKGDIAEGYSVSREKKESFPLTVTSAQKNPTAFYLCASSIDLNTEAFFGQGTRLTVV.